Presented here are 10 T cell receptor beta chains from one specimen sequenced in a study of T-cell reconstitution after alpha-beta-depleted transplantation in children. TCRbeta library preparation incorporated unique molecular identifiers. TCRdb ran MiXCR on the PCR reads and lists one entry per CDR3 protein. The table lists about 410,000 distinct CDR3 sequences, roughly 20% of them singletons. Sequenced material: PBMCs from the stem cell graft donor, taken from the stem cell graft. These receptors all come from a human donor who donated a stem cell graft to a child with acute myeloid leukemia.

V and J are TRBV6-2 or TRBV6-3 and TRBJ2-2, with 14 nucleotides matching TRBD2. Germline CDR1 and CDR2: MNHEY and SVGEGT. CDR3 length: 17 amino acids. V shed 4 bases and J 2 bases; nucleotides not matched to a gene: 3. CDR3 region: CASSLGLAGVNTGELFF. The DNA for the CDR3 is TGTGCCAGCAGTTTGGGACTAGCGGGAGTTAACACCGGGGAGCTGTTTTTT.

This clonotype was detected many times. J is TRBJ2-7 and V is TRBV12-3 or TRBV12-4; 12 nucleotides match TRBD1. J gave up 4 bases and V 4 bases, and 5 bases lay outside the gene matches. There are 15 residues in the CDR3. The CDR3: CASSSPGQGAYEQYF. CDR3 sequence (DNA): TGTGCCAGCAGTTCGCCGGGACAGGGGGCTTACGAGCAGTACTTC.

The chain recombines TRBV15 with TRBJ2-1, with 7 bases identical to TRBD1. Germline V lookup: CDR1 LNHNV, CDR2 YYDKDF (reference sequence). The CDR3 extends over 16 amino acids. The J segment lost 5 bases and the V segment lost 3 bases, leaving 10 bases of the junction unmatched. DNA of the CDR3: TGTGCCACCAGCAGGTCACAGGGGACGCGAAACAATGAGCAGTTCTTC. Translation: CATSRSQGTRNNEQFF.

Only one count was recorded for this clonotype. The rearrangement joins TRBV6-7 to TRBJ2-1; TRBD2 matches 11 bases. TRBV6-7 is noted as an ORF with a role that remains uncertain. The ends lost 7 bases at V and 4 bases at J; junction bases unmatched: 15. This CDR3 region has 18 residues. The CDR3 loop is CASTVTSGVGVPYNEQFF. In nucleotides, the CDR3 is TGTGCCAGCACCGTGACTAGCGGGGTGGGTGTCCCTTACAATGAGCAGTTCTTC.

This clonotype was detected ten times or more. This sequence joins TRBV4-3 and TRBJ2-7; 9 bases match TRBD2. Germline V gives CDR1 LGHNA, CDR2 YSLEER. V lost 2 bases and J lost 3; bases outside the gene matches: 11. This CDR3 region has 17 residues. The CDR3 sequence: CASSQYRGGRANYEQYF. The DNA for the CDR3 is TGCGCCAGCAGCCAATACCGTGGCGGGAGGGCGAACTACGAGCAGTACTTC.

This clonotype has a handful of counts. V usage is TRBV3-1 and J usage is TRBJ2-7; D gene ambiguous. Germline-derived CDR1 and CDR2 are LGHDT and YNNKEL (reference sequence). The ends were cut back, 1 base at V and 6 bases at J, with 13 bases in the middle. The CDR3 loop spans 14 amino acids. This CDR3 is CASSQGSWVGEQYF. Here the CDR3 DNA reads TGTGCCAGCAGCCAAGGGTCCTGGGTCGGCGAGCAGTACTTC.

Only a few counts were recorded for this clonotype. The rearrangement joins TRBV6-2 or TRBV6-3 to TRBJ2-2; no firm D call. The CDR3 runs to 15 residues. In germline, CDR1 is MNHEY, CDR2 SVGEGT. V was cut by 5 bases and J by 1 base, with 11 bases left in between. In nucleotides, the CDR3 is TGTGCCAGCAGTCACGGGCTAGAGAACACCGGGGAGCTGTTTTTT. It translates to CASSHGLENTGELFF.

J is TRBJ2-1 and V is TRBV12-3 or TRBV12-4, with D possibly being TRBD1 (6 bases). Trimming stripped 5 bases from V and 2 bases from J, with 13 bases between. The CDR3 sequence is 15 residues long. This chain's CDR3 is CASSPLRGTYNEQFF. DNA of the CDR3: TGTGCCAGCAGTCCCCTCAGGGGCACCTACAATGAGCAGTTCTTC.

This chain joins TRBV7-7 and TRBJ2-1; either TRBD1 or TRBD2 may supply D (5 bases each). The ends were cut back, 4 bases at V and 4 bases at J, with 26 bases in the middle. Germline loops: CDR1 SSHAT, CDR2 FNYEAQ (reference sequence). The CDR3 runs to 19 residues. The CDR3 loop is CASSSPLRVVTGTYNEQFF. The CDR3 nucleotides are TGTGCCAGCAGCTCCCCCCTCAGGGTCGTGACGGGAACATACAATGAGCAGTTCTTC.

This clonotype came up a few times. The rearrangement links TRBV20-1 to TRBJ2-1; the D is unclear. The germline V gene has CDR1 DFQATT and CDR2 SNEGSKA (reference sequence). This CDR3 comprises 16 residues. V shed 0 bases and J shed 0 bases, with 12 bases lying between them. CDR3 amino acids: CSARDRRTSSYNEQFF. DNA of the CDR3: TGCAGTGCTAGAGATCGACGGACCAGCTCCTACAATGAGCAGTTCTTC.